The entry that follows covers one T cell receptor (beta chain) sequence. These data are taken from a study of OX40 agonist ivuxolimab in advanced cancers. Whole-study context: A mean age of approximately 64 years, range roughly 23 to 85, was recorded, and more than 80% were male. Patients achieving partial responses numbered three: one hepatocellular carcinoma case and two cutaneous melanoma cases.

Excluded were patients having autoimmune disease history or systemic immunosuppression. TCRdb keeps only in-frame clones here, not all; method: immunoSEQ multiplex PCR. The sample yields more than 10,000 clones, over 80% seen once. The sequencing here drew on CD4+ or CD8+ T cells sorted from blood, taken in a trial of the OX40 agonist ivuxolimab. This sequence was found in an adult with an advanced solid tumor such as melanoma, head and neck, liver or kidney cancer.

The CDR3 DNA reads TGTGCCAGCAGCGTAGGGCCAACGGGGGGCCCTGAAGCTTTCTTT. Its translation: CASSVGPTGGPEAFF. V is TRBV9 and J is TRBJ1-1, with D perhaps TRBD1 (6 bases). CDR1 and CDR2 (germline): SGDLS, YYNGEE. Trimming removed 0 bases at V and 6 bases at J, with 15 bases between. The CDR3 is 15 amino acids. Filled out from reference TRBV9 and TRBJ1-1, the complete variable domain reads DSGVTQTPKHLITATGQRVTLRCSPRSGDLSVYWYQQSLDQGLQFLIQYYNGEERAKGNILERFSAQQFPDLHSELNLSSLELGDSALYFCASSVGPTGGPEAFFGQGTRLTVV.